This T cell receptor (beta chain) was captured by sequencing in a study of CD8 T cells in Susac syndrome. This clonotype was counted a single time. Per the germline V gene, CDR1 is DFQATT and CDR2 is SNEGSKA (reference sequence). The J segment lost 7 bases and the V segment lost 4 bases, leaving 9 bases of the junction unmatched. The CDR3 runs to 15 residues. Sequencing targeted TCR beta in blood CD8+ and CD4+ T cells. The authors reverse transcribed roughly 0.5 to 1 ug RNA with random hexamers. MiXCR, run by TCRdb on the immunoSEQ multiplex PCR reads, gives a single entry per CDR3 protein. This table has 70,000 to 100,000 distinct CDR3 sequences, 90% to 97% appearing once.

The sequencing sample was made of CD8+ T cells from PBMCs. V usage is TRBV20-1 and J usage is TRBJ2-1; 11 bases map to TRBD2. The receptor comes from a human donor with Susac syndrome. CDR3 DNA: TGCAGTGCTACGCCACTAGCGGGGGAATTTAATGAGCAGTTCTTC. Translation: CSATPLAGEFNEQFF.